What follows are 9 T cell receptor beta chains derived from one specimen sequenced in a study of T-cell memory formation after mild COVID-19. MiXCR, run by TCRdb on the 5' RACE reads, gives a single entry per CDR3 protein. The sample records about half a million distinct CDR3 sequences, around a sixth being singletons. The specimen was PBMCs or a T cell subset sorted from them (not recorded which). The receptors were sampled from an adult woman who had mild COVID-19 (a few samples of this study predate the infection). Cell type and time point are not known.

J is TRBJ2-4 and V is TRBV12-3 or TRBV12-4; 9 bases are shared with TRBD1. J gave up 4 bases and V 1 base, and 11 bases lay outside the gene matches. The CDR3 has 18 amino acids. The CDR3 DNA reads as TGTGCCAGCAGTTTAGAGGAACAGGGGGCATGGGGAAAAAACATTCAGTACTTC. Its protein is CASSLEEQGAWGKNIQYF.

J is TRBJ2-5 and V is TRBV7-2; TRBD1 aligns across 8 bases. The CDR3 length is 14 residues. With V trimmed by 3 bases and J by 4 bases, 4 bases remained unmatched. The germline V gene has CDR1 SGHTA and CDR2 FQGNSA. The CDR3 reads CASSFAGGLETQYF. DNA for the CDR3: TGTGCCAGCAGCTTCGCAGGGGGCCTAGAGACCCAGTACTTC.

The V and J genes are TRBV6-5 and TRBJ2-7, with 8 bases identical to TRBD1. Germline V gives CDR1 MNHEY, CDR2 SVGAGI. V dropped 4 bases and J dropped 9; count of bases not matched to a gene: 5. This CDR3 spans 12 amino acids. The CDR3 nucleotides read TGTGCCAGCAGTTCAACCGGGACAGGGCAGTACTTC. Protein: CASSSTGTGQYF.

V is TRBV29-1 and J is TRBJ2-1; 11 positions match TRBD2. The J segment lost 6 bases and the V segment lost 0 bases, leaving 13 bases of the junction unmatched. The germline gives CDR1 SQVTM, CDR2 ANQGSEA. The CDR3 runs to 18 residues. This CDR3 reads CSVEDLVGRTSGFNEQFF. The CDR3 DNA follows: TGCAGCGTTGAAGACCTTGTAGGAAGGACTAGCGGGTTCAATGAGCAGTTCTTC.

The chain uses TRBV18 and TRBJ2-3; D might be TRBD1 or TRBD2, each matching 6 bases. Germline V gene sequence: CDR1 KGHSH, CDR2 LQKENI. V was pared by 4 bases and J by 6 bases, with 14 bases between. The CDR3 loop spans 14 amino acids. DNA for the CDR3: TGTGCCAGCTCACAAACTAGCACAGGGGATACGCAGTATTTT. Protein sequence: CASSQTSTGDTQYF.

There are many counts of this clonotype. The rearrangement links TRBV5-1 to TRBJ2-3; no clear D gene. This CDR3 is built from 12 residues. The germline CDR1 and CDR2 sequences are SGHRS and YFSETQ. The V end lost 0 bases, the J end lost 4 bases, and 3 bases lay between the germline ends. This CDR3 is CASSLEPDTQYF. In DNA, the CDR3 is TGCGCCAGCAGCTTGGAGCCAGATACGCAGTATTTT.

The gene calls are TRBV12-3 or TRBV12-4 and TRBJ2-1; D uncertain. The germline V and J ends were trimmed by 1 base and 5 bases, with 15 bases remaining between them. The CDR3 spans 16 residues. As DNA, the CDR3 is TGTGCCAGCAGTTTAGAAGGAAGGGAACCCAACAATGAGCAGTTCTTC. Translating it yields CASSLEGREPNNEQFF.

This clonotype has a handful of counts. The chain carries TRBV5-7 and TRBJ2-3, with 8 bases matching TRBD1. TRBV5-7 is an ORF, and what it does is uncertain. J lost 2 bases, V lost 5 bases, and 10 bases had no gene match. CDR3 length: 16 residues. The CDR3 loop reads CASSYGQGIYTDTQYF. CDR3 nucleotides: TGTGCCAGCAGTTACGGACAGGGAATTTACACAGATACGCAGTATTTT.

J is TRBJ2-7 and V is TRBV5-6; D is perhaps TRBD1 (6 bases). The V end was cut by 4 bases, the J end by 6 bases, with 11 bases between. This CDR3 region has 12 residues. Germline V gives CDR1 SGHDT, CDR2 YYEEEE. The CDR3 here is CASSQGPFEQYF. In DNA form, the CDR3 reads TGTGCCAGCAGCCAGGGGCCTTTCGAGCAGTACTTC.